This T cell receptor beta chain was observed in a study of CD8 T cells in ankylosing spondylitis. The trim removed 5 bases at V and 6 bases at J, leaving 2 bases unmatched. The germline gives CDR1 SQVTM, CDR2 ANQGSEA. CDR3 size: 13 residues. TCRdb re-called the 5' RACE reads through MiXCR, storing one row per CDR3 protein. The sample has 250,000 to 350,000 distinct CDR3 sequences; about 19% are singletons. This chain uses TRBV29-1 with TRBJ1-4; TRBD1 agrees at 11 bases. Sequenced: blood, either unsorted or a sorted T cell fraction (not recorded which). The TCR was taken from a male donor with ankylosing spondylitis or in good health (not recorded which). In DNA form, the CDR3 reads TGCAGCGTTAGGGACAGGGGGTATGAAAAACTGTTTTTT. Its translation: CSVRDRGYEKLFF. The full variable domain, rest sourced from reference TRBV29-1 and TRBJ1-4, is SAVISQKPSRDICQRGTSLTIQCQVDSQVTMMFWYRQQPGQSLTLIATANQGSEATYESGFVIDKFPISRPNLTFSTLTVSNMSPEDSSIYLCSVRDRGYEKLFFGSGTQLSVL.